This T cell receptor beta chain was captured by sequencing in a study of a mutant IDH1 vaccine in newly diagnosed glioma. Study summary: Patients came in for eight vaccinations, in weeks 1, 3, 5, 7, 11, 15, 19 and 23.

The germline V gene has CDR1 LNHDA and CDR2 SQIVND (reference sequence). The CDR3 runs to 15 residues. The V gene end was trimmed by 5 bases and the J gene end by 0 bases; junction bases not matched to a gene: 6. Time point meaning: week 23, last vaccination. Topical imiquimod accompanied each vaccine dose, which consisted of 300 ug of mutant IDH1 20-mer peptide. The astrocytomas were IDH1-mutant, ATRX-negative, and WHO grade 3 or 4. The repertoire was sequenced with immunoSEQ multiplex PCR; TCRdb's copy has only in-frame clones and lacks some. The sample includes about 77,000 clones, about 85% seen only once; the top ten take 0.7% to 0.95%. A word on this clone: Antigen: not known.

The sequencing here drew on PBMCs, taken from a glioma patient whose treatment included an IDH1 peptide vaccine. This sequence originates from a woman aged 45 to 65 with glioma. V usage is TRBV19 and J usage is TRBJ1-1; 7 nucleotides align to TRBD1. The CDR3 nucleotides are TGTGCCAGTAGTCCAAACAGGGGAGTGAACACTGAAGCTTTCTTT. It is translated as CASSPNRGVNTEAFF.